The rows below give T cell receptor beta chains drawn from one sample of a study of OX40 agonist ivuxolimab in advanced cancers. Measured with immunoSEQ multiplex PCR; TCRdb has only the in-frame clones, and not every one. The sample has some 100,000 clones, 70% to 85% seen once. This material consisted of CD4+ or CD8+ T cells sorted from blood, taken in a trial of the OX40 agonist ivuxolimab. The receptors were sampled from an adult with an advanced solid tumor such as melanoma, head and neck, liver or kidney cancer. Each CDR3 is given with its conserved first and last residue. Each record gives: J gene, clone size, D gene, V gene, CDR3 protein, CDR3 DNA. A D gene is named only where the DNA matches it firmly. For some rows the clone size is stated as once, few or many, or as a class when expanded; others skip it.

j_call: TRBJ2-7; clone_size: once; d_call: NA; v_call: TRBV2; cdr3_aa: CASNKITYEQYF; cdr3_nt: TGTGCCAGCAACAAGATTACCTACGAGCAGTACTTC
j_call: TRBJ2-1; clone_size: once; d_call: NA; v_call: TRBV12-5; cdr3_aa: CASGYLLNEQFF; cdr3_nt: TGTGCTAGTGGTTATTTACTCAATGAGCAGTTCTTC
j_call: TRBJ1-3; clone_size: NA; d_call: NA; v_call: TRBV4-2; cdr3_aa: CASSQGNTIYF; cdr3_nt: TGTGCCAGCAGCCAAGGAAACACCATATATTTT
j_call: TRBJ1-1; clone_size: NA; d_call: NA; v_call: TRBV6-5; cdr3_aa: CASKHDRPYHEAFF; cdr3_nt: TGTGCCAGCAAGCACGACAGGCCCTATCATGAAGCTTTCTTT
j_call: TRBJ2-1; clone_size: NA; d_call: TRBD2; v_call: TRBV19; cdr3_aa: CASRDTGLAVTYNEQFF; cdr3_nt: TGTGCCAGTAGAGACACGGGCCTAGCGGTAACTTACAATGAGCAGTTCTTC
j_call: TRBJ1-2; clone_size: NA; d_call: TRBD1; v_call: TRBV6-5; cdr3_aa: CASSYLGQGNYGYTF; cdr3_nt: TGTGCCAGCAGTTACTTGGGACAGGGGAACTATGGCTACACCTTC
j_call: TRBJ2-7; clone_size: NA; d_call: NA; v_call: TRBV5-1; cdr3_aa: CASSLEGHYEQYF; cdr3_nt: TGCGCCAGCAGCTTGGAAGGGCATTACGAGCAGTACTTC
j_call: TRBJ1-4; clone_size: NA; d_call: TRBD1; v_call: TRBV11-2; cdr3_aa: CASSLGQAVNEKLFF; cdr3_nt: TGTGCCAGCAGCCTAGGACAGGCGGTGAATGAAAAACTGTTTTTT
j_call: TRBJ1-5; clone_size: once; d_call: NA; v_call: TRBV7-3; cdr3_aa: CASSPSRASNQPQHF; cdr3_nt: TGTGCCAGCAGCCCTTCAAGAGCGAGCAATCAGCCCCAGCATTTT
j_call: TRBJ1-1; clone_size: NA; d_call: TRBD1; v_call: TRBV7-9; cdr3_aa: CASSTFTGTGRNTEAFF; cdr3_nt: TGTGCCAGCAGCACGTTTACCGGGACAGGGAGAAACACTGAAGCTTTCTTT
j_call: TRBJ2-7; clone_size: once; d_call: TRBD2; v_call: TRBV2; cdr3_aa: CASRELAGGLSYEQYF; cdr3_nt: TGTGCCAGCAGAGAGCTAGCGGGGGGCCTCTCCTACGAGCAGTACTTC
j_call: TRBJ2-1; clone_size: NA; d_call: TRBD2; v_call: TRBV9; cdr3_aa: CASSVALTSGDNEQFF; cdr3_nt: TGTGCCAGCAGCGTAGCTTTGACTAGCGGGGACAATGAGCAGTTCTTC
j_call: TRBJ2-3; clone_size: once; d_call: NA; v_call: TRBV5-1; cdr3_aa: CASSLEGSGTDTQYF; cdr3_nt: TGCGCCAGCAGCTTGGAGGGGTCTGGCACAGATACGCAGTATTTT
j_call: TRBJ1-1; clone_size: few; d_call: TRBD1; v_call: TRBV30; cdr3_aa: CAWNGQGGTEAFF; cdr3_nt: TGTGCCTGGAACGGACAGGGTGGAACTGAAGCTTTCTTT
j_call: TRBJ2-3; clone_size: NA; d_call: NA; v_call: TRBV12-5; cdr3_aa: CASGLAALSQGADTQYF; cdr3_nt: TGTGCTAGTGGTTTGGCAGCTCTCTCTCAGGGTGCAGATACGCAGTATTTT
j_call: TRBJ2-2; clone_size: NA; d_call: TRBD2; v_call: TRBV6-1; cdr3_aa: CASSIAGLNTGELFF; cdr3_nt: TGTGCCAGCAGTATAGCGGGATTGAACACCGGGGAGCTGTTTTTT
j_call: TRBJ1-2; clone_size: NA; d_call: TRBD1; v_call: TRBV7-8; cdr3_aa: CASSPGTVNYGYTF; cdr3_nt: TGTGCCAGCAGCCCAGGGACAGTGAACTATGGCTACACCTTC